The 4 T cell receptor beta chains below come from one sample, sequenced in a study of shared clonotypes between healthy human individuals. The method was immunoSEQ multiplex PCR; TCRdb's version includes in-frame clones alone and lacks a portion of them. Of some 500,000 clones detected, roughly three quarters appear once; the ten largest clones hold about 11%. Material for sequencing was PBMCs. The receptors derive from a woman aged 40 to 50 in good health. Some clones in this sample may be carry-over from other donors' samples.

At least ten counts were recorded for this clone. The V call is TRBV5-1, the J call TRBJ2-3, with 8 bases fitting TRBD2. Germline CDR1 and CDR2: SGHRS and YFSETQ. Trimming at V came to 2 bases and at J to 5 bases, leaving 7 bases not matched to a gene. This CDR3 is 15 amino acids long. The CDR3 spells CASSLAGVVGDTQYF. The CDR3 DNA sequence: TGCGCCAGCAGCTTAGCGGGAGTTGTAGGAGATACGCAGTATTTT.

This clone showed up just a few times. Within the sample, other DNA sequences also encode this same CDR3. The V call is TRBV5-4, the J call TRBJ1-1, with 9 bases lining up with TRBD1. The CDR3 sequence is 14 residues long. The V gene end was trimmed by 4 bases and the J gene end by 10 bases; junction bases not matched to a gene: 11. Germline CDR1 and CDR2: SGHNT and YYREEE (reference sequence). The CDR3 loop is CASSPDRGSDGAFF. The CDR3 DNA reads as TGTGCCAGCAGCCCGGACAGGGGAAGCGACGGAGCTTTCTTT.

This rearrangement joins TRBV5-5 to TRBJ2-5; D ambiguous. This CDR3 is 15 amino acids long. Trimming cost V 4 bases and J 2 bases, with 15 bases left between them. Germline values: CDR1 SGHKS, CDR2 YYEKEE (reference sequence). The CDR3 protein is CASSVTDGRQETQYF. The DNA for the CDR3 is TGTGCCAGCAGCGTCACGGACGGAAGGCAAGAGACCCAGTACTTC.

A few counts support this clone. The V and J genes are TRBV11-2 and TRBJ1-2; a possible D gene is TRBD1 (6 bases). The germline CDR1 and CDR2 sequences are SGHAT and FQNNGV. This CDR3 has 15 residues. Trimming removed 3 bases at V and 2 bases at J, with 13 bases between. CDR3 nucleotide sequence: TGTGCCAGCAGCTTGGACACAGGGTACAACTATGGCTACACCTTC. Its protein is CASSLDTGYNYGYTF. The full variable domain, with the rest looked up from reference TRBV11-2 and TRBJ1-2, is EAGVAQSPRYKIIEKRQSVAFWCNPISGHATLYWYQQILGQGPKLLIQFQNNGVVDDSQLPKDRFSAERLKGVDSTLKIQPAKLEDSAVYLCASSLDTGYNYGYTFGSGTRLTVV.